These 19 T cell receptor beta chains share one sample of origin, sequenced in a study of patients and donors after allogeneic stem cell transplantation. One entry per CDR3 protein results from TCRdb running MiXCR on the RT-PCR reads. The sample has approximately 200,000 distinct CDR3 sequences, approximately 41% seen once. Sequencing was performed on blood, either unsorted or a sorted T cell fraction (not recorded which). These receptor sequences come from a human donor who was either an allogeneic HSCT recipient or a stem cell or donor lymphocyte infusion donor (not recorded which). It is not recorded whose cells these are; they may come from a transplant donor.

This clonotype was recorded once. V is TRBV15 and J is TRBJ2-7; D ambiguous. Germline CDR1 is LNHNV and CDR2 is YYDKDF (reference sequence). The V end was cut by 2 bases, the J end by 5 bases, with 16 bases between. This CDR3 contains 15 residues. The CDR3: CATSRNSKPLDEQYF. In nucleotides, the CDR3 is TGTGCCACCAGCAGAAATTCAAAGCCGCTAGACGAGCAGTACTTC.

This chain uses TRBV3-1 with TRBJ1-1; D uncertain. This CDR3 has 15 amino acids. Germline-derived CDR1 and CDR2 are LGHDT and YNNKEL (reference sequence). Trimming stripped 0 bases from V and 8 bases from J, with 16 bases between. CDR3 sequence (DNA): TGTGCCAGCAGCCAAGAAGTCAGCCCTCGAGCGGAAGCTTTCTTT. Encoded protein: CASSQEVSPRAEAFF.

This clonotype was seen more than once but under ten times. V usage is TRBV28 and J usage is TRBJ1-2, with no clear D. CDR1 and CDR2 from the germline V gene are MDHEN and SYDVKM. The CDR3 has 12 residues. Trimming pared 2 bases from V and 8 bases from J, leaving 9 bases between. The CDR3 DNA reads as TGTGCCAGCAGTTTAGCACCGGGGGGCTACACCTTC. It is translated as CASSLAPGGYTF.

The V gene is TRBV7-2, the J gene TRBJ1-1; D is unclear. V gave up 1 base and J gave up 7 bases, with 10 bases separating them. This CDR3 has 13 residues. CDR1 SGHTA and CDR2 FQGNSA come from the germline V gene. CDR3 sequence: CASSLEITFEAFF. CDR3 nucleotide sequence: TGTGCCAGCAGCTTAGAGATAACGTTTGAAGCTTTCTTT.

This clonotype was seen more than once but under ten times. The V gene is TRBV7-8, the J gene TRBJ1-6; D possibly corresponds to TRBD1 (5 bases). The germline V and J ends were trimmed by 5 bases and 4 bases, with 15 bases remaining between them. Germline V gives CDR1 SGHVS, CDR2 FQNEAQ. This CDR3 region has 16 residues. This CDR3 reads CASSSEGRLYNSPLHF. The CDR3 DNA follows: TGTGCCAGCAGCAGCGAGGGACGGCTTTATAATTCACCCCTCCACTTT.

The V call is TRBV6-1, the J call TRBJ1-6; possible D gene TRBD1, 5 bases. The CDR3 contains 13 residues. Germline CDR1 and CDR2: MNHNS and SASEGT. The V end was cut by 2 bases, the J end by 13 bases, with 12 bases between. CDR3 sequence (DNA): TGTGCCAGCAGTGAACAACGTGGGGACCCCCTCCACTTT. Translating gives CASSEQRGDPLHF.

The chain joins TRBV7-9 to TRBJ1-2; 7 bases line up with TRBD1. The CDR3 is 17 residues long. Germline-derived CDR1 and CDR2 are SEHNR and FQNEAQ (reference sequence). The junction had 14 bases not matched to a gene; V was cut back by 2 bases and J by 5 bases. CDR3 region: CASSLTPGQADLYGYTF. The CDR3 nucleotides are TGTGCCAGCAGCTTAACCCCTGGACAGGCCGATCTATATGGCTACACCTTC. The whole variable domain, remainder taken from reference TRBV7-9 and TRBJ1-2, is DTGVSQNPRHKITKRGQNVTFRCDPISEHNRLYWYRQTLGQGPEFLTYFQNEAQLEKSRLLSDRFSAERPKGSFSTLEIQRTEQGDSAMYLCASSLTPGQADLYGYTFGSGTRLTVV.

The rearrangement links TRBV4-3 to TRBJ1-5; D not resolved. Germline V lookup: CDR1 LGHNA, CDR2 YSLEER. The CDR3 spans 15 residues. Trimming stripped 0 bases from V and 3 bases from J, with 9 bases between. CDR3 sequence: CASSQDTQYNQPQHF. The DNA of the CDR3 is TGCGCCAGCAGCCAAGATACGCAGTACAATCAGCCCCAGCATTTT.

This clonotype came up a few times. The chain joins TRBV6-6 to TRBJ1-1; tentative D call: TRBD1 (5 bases). V was cut by 5 bases and J by 1 base, with 11 bases left in between. The CDR3 consists of 14 residues. Germline V gene data show CDR1 as MNHNY and CDR2 as SVGAGI (reference sequence). The DNA for the CDR3 is TGTGCCAGCAGTACGGGACGGTCGAACACTGAAGCTTTCTTT. Translated, it gives CASSTGRSNTEAFF.

The chain recombines TRBV20-1 with TRBJ1-1, with D possibly TRBD1 on 6 matching bases. Germline values: CDR1 DFQATT, CDR2 SNEGSKA (reference sequence). The V and J ends lost 6 bases and 5 bases respectively, with 13 bases between them. The CDR3 is made up of 12 amino acids. The CDR3 reads CSARGLRTEAFF. The CDR3 region has the DNA TGCAGTGCCAGGGGACTAAGGACTGAAGCTTTCTTT.

In this sample, this clonotype turned up a few times. V usage is TRBV4-3 and J usage is TRBJ1-3, with D perhaps TRBD1 (5 bases). Germline loops: CDR1 LGHNA, CDR2 YSLEER. The CDR3 is 16 residues long. Trimming removed 0 bases at V and 2 bases at J, with 11 bases between. The CDR3 DNA reads TGCGCCAGCAGCCAAGAGGGGGGGACTACTGGAAACACCATATATTTT. It yields the protein CASSQEGGTTGNTIYF.

V and J are TRBV7-9 and TRBJ2-2; 11 bases are shared with TRBD2. Germline V gene lookup returns CDR1 SEHNR and CDR2 FQNEAQ (reference sequence). V was pared by 8 bases and J by 0 bases, with 2 bases of the junction left unmatched. This CDR3 is 15 amino acids long. The CDR3, as DNA: TGTGCCAGCGGGACTAGCGGAACGAACACCGGGGAGCTGTTTTTT. It translates to CASGTSGTNTGELFF.

The chain uses TRBV6-5 and TRBJ1-1; no clear D gene. This CDR3 comprises 17 residues. Deletions cut 3 bases from V and 5 bases from J, with 22 bases between. Germline CDR1 is MNHEY and CDR2 is SVGAGI. CDR3 nucleotides: TGTGCCAGCAGTTATGTCGGGAAGTTTACCCGAGGGACTGAAGCTTTCTTT. Amino acid sequence: CASSYVGKFTRGTEAFF.

The chain is built from TRBV4-1 and TRBJ1-1; D not resolved. V dropped 5 bases and J dropped 4 bases, with 11 bases sitting between them. The CDR3 has 13 amino acids. CDR1 and CDR2 (germline): MGHRA, YSYEKL. CDR3 sequence reads: CASSGMGSTEAFF. CDR3 sequence (DNA): TGCGCCAGCAGCGGGATGGGAAGCACTGAAGCTTTCTTT.

The chain is built from TRBV4-1 and TRBJ1-2; the match to TRBD1 covers 9 bases. The CDR3 covers 14 residues. V dropped 6 bases and J dropped 6; count of bases not matched to a gene: 8. The germline V gene encodes CDR1 MGHRA and CDR2 YSYEKL. The CDR3 region is CASRHVGQGNGYTF. Here the CDR3 DNA reads TGCGCCAGCAGACACGTCGGACAGGGGAATGGCTACACCTTC.

This clonotype was counted once. The rearrangement joins TRBV9 to TRBJ1-1; the D gene is possibly TRBD1 (5 bases). Per germline, CDR1 SGDLS and CDR2 YYNGEE. This CDR3 is 16 amino acids long. V was pared by 3 bases and J by 7 bases, with 22 bases between. The CDR3 bases are TGTGCCAGCAGCGCACATCTGGACACGGCCTCCCTTGAAGCTTTCTTT. Translated, it gives CASSAHLDTASLEAFF.

This clonotype was seen a handful of times. The V call is TRBV29-1, the J call TRBJ1-2, with 8 bases aligning to TRBD1. J was trimmed by 6 bases and V by 3 bases; bases with no gene match: 3. Germline assignment: CDR1 SQVTM and CDR2 ANQGSEA. The CDR3 covers 12 residues. The CDR3 DNA reads as TGCAGCGTTGAGAGCAGGGGGCATGGCTACACCTTC. Translated: CSVESRGHGYTF.

V is TRBV12-3 or TRBV12-4 and J is TRBJ1-1; D perhaps matches TRBD1 (5 bases). The CDR3 has 12 residues. V lost 5 bases and J 6 bases, leaving 10 bases between the germline ends. In DNA form, the CDR3 reads TGTGCCAGCAGTCCCGGGACTTCTGAAGCTTTCTTT. This sequence encodes CASSPGTSEAFF.

This clonotype was seen more than once but under ten times. The chain has TRBV5-6 and TRBJ2-2; TRBD2 matches 13 bases. V shed 0 bases, J shed 1 base, and the junction held 9 bases outside the gene matches. The CDR3 sequence is 20 residues long. Per the germline V gene, CDR1 is SGHDT and CDR2 is YYEEEE. The CDR3 bases are TGTGCCAGCAGCTTGGGGACAGCGACTAGCGGGAGGATGAACACCGGGGAGCTGTTTTTT. Translation: CASSLGTATSGRMNTGELFF.